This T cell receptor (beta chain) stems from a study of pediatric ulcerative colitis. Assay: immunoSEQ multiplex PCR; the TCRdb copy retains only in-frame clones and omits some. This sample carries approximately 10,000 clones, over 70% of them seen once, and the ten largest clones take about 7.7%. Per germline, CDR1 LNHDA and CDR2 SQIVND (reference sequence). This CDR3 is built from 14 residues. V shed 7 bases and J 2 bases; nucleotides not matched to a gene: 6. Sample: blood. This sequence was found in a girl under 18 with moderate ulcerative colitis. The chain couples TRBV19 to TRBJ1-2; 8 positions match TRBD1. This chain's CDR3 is CASKGGDRNYGYTF. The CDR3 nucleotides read TGTGCCAGTAAAGGGGGGGACAGGAACTATGGCTACACCTTC.